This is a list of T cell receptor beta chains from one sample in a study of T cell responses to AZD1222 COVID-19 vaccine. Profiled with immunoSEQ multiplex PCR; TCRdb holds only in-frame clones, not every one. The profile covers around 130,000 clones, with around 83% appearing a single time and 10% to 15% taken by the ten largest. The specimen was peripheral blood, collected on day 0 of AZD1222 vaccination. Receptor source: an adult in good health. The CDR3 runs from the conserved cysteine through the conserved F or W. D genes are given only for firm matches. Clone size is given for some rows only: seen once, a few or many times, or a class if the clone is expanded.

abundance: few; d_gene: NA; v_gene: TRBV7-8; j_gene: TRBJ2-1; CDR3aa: CASSSFRGIQYNEQFF; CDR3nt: TGTGCCAGCAGCTCCTTCCGCGGGATTCAGTACAATGAGCAGTTCTTC
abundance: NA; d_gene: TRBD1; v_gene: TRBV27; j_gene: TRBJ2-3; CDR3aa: CASSLDVPFGTGVEDTQYF; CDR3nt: TGTGCCAGCAGTTTAGATGTGCCGTTCGGGACAGGGGTGGAGGATACGCAGTATTTT
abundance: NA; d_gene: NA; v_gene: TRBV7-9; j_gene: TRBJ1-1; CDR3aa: CASSSTIPTEAFF; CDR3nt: TGTGCCAGCAGCTCAACAATTCCCACTGAAGCTTTCTTT
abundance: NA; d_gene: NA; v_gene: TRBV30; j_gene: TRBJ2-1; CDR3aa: CAFSRGYSYNEQFF; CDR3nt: TGTGCCTTCTCCAGGGGATACTCCTACAATGAGCAGTTCTTC
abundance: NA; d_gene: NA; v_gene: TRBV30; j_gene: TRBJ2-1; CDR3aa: CAWNPTGESEQFF; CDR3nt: TGTGCCTGGAACCCCACCGGGGAGTCTGAGCAGTTCTTC
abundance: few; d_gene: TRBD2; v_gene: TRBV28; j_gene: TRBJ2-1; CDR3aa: CASSLVLAGAVQFF; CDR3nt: TGTGCCAGCAGTTTAGTACTAGCGGGAGCGGTCCAGTTCTTC
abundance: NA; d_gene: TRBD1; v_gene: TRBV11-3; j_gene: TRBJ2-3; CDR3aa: CASSSRDRAIDTQYF; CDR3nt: TGTGCCAGCAGCTCCCGGGACAGGGCCATAGATACGCAGTATTTT
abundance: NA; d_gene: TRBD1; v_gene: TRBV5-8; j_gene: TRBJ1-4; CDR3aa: CASSSRTGGVEKLFF; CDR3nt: TGTGCCAGCAGCTCGCGGACAGGGGGAGTTGAAAAACTGTTTTTT
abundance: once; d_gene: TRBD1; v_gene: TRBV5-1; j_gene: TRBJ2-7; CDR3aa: CASSPQGARSYEQYF; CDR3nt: TGCGCCAGCAGCCCACAGGGGGCTCGCTCCTACGAGCAGTACTTC
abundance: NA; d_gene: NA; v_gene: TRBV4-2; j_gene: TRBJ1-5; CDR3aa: CASSSGVQGNQPQHF; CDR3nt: TGTGCCAGCAGCTCAGGGGTGCAAGGCAATCAGCCCCAGCATTTT